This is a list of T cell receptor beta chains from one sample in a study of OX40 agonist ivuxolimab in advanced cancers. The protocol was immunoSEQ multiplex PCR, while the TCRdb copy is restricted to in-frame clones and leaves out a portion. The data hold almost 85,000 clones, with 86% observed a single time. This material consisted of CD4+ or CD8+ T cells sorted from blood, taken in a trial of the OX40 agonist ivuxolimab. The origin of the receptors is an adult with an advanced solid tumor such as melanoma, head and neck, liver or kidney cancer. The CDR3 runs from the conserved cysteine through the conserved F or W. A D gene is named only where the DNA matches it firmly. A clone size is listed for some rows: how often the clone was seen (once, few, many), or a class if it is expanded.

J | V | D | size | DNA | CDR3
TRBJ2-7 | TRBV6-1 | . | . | TGTGCCAGCAGTGACCAACATGGGTACGGCTCCTACGAGCAGTACTTC | CASSDQHGYGSYEQYF
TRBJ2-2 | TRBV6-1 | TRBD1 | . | TGTGCCAGCTGCCGGGACAGAGTCACCGGGGAGCTGTTTTTT | CASCRDRVTGELFF
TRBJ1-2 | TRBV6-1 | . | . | TGTGCCAGCAGGTTCGCGGGACCTCGGCAGGGGGGCTACACCTTC | CASRFAGPRQGGYTF
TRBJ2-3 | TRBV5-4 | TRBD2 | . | TGTGCCAGCAGCCAGATAGGGACTAGCGCGAGCACAGATACGCAGTATTTT | CASSQIGTSASTDTQYF
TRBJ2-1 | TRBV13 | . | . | TGTGCCAGCGGGCTGGCCCCTGAAGGCTGGTCCTACAATGAGCAGTTCTTC | CASGLAPEGWSYNEQFF
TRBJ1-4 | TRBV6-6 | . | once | TGTGCCAGCAGTTACTACAGCAGGGAAAAACTGTTTTTT | CASSYYSREKLFF
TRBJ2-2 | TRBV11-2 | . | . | TGTGCCAGCAGCTTAGTTGCCGGGGAGCTGTTTTTT | CASSLVAGELFF
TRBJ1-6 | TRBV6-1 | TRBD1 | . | TGTGCCAGCAGTGAAATGCCCCTAACAGGGGGGAATTCACCCCTCCACTTT | CASSEMPLTGGNSPLHF
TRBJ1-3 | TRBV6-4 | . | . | TGTGCCAGCAGTGACTGGGACCACTCTGGAAACACCATATATTTT | CASSDWDHSGNTIYF
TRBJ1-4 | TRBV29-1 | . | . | TGCAGCGTTGTGGGCGGGGGAACTAATGAAAAACTGTTTTTT | CSVVGGGTNEKLFF
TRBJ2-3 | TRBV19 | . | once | TGTGCCAGTAAATCCAGGGGCACAGATACGCAGTATTTT | CASKSRGTDTQYF
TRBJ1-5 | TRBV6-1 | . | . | TGTGCCAGCAGTGAAGGGGGAAGTGTTCCGGGGCCCCAGCATTTT | CASSEGGSVPGPQHF
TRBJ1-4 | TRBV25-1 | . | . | TGTGCCAGCAGGGCAGGGGTTGAAAAACTGTTTTTT | CASRAGVEKLFF
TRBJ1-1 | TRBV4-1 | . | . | TGCGCCAGCAGCCGCCAGGCGAACACTGAAGCTTTCTTT | CASSRQANTEAFF
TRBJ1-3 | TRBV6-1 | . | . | TGTGCCAGCACCGCGGGATTCCACTCTGGAAACACCATATATTTT | CASTAGFHSGNTIYF
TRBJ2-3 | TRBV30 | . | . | TGTGCCTGGAGTGAAGCGGCTGGCTGGGGGACGCAGTATTTT | CAWSEAAGWGTQYF
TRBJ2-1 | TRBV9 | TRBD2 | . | TGTGCCAGCAGCGTATCGGCGGGAGGAGTAAATGAGCAGTTCTTC | CASSVSAGGVNEQFF
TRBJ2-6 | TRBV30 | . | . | TGTGCCTGGAGTGGGGGTAAGGCGCTTCTCTCTGGGGCCAACGTCCTGACTTTC | CAWSGGKALLSGANVLTF
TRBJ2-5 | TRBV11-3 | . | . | TGTGCCAGCAGCTTAGATCCGGAGACCCAGTACTTC | CASSLDPETQYF
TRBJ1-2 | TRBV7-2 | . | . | TGTGCCAGCAGAAGACCCCGGGACACACAACTCTACACCTTC | CASRRPRDTQLYTF
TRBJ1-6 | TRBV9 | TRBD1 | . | TGTGCCAGCAGCGGCCCCGGGACAGGGGGTATTTCACCCCTCCACTTT | CASSGPGTGGISPLHF
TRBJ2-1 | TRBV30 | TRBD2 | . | TGTGCCTGGAGTACTGGGACTAGCGGCCTCTACAATGAGCAGTTCTTC | CAWSTGTSGLYNEQFF
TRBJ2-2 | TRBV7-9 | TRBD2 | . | TGTGCCAGCAGCTTAGGACTAGCGGGACGCAGGAACACCGGGGAGCTGTTTTTT | CASSLGLAGRRNTGELFF
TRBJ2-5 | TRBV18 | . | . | TGTGCCAGCTCACCATCGGGTGGAGAGACCCAGTACTTC | CASSPSGGETQYF
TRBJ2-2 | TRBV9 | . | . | TGTGCCAGCAGCGTAGATCTGCTCACCGGGGAGCTGTTTTTT | CASSVDLLTGELFF
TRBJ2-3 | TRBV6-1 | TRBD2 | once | TGTGCCAGCAATACCGGGAGCGGGAGTGTGTATACGCAGTATTTT | CASNTGSGSVYTQYF
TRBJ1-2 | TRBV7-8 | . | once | TGTGCCAGCAGCTTAAGGGATGGGGCAGGAGAGGGCTACACCTTC | CASSLRDGAGEGYTF
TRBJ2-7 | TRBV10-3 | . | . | TGTGCCATAGGGGGGGACAGTGACTACGAGCAGTACTTC | CAIGGDSDYEQYF
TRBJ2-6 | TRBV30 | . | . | TGTGCCTGGGACAGATCCTCTGGGGCCAACGTCCTGACTTTC | CAWDRSSGANVLTF
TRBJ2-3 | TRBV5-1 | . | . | TGCGCCAGCAGCTTGCTGTATAAGACAGATACGCAGTATTTT | CASSLLYKTDTQYF
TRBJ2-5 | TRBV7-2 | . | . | TGTGCCAGCAGCCTGATGGGGGCGAAGGAAGAGACCCAGTACTTC | CASSLMGAKEETQYF
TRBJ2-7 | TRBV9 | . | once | TGTGCCAGCAGCCCCGCAGGGGGGGGGCAGGCCTCCTACGAGCAGTACTTC | CASSPAGGGQASYEQYF
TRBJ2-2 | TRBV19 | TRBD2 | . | TGTGCCAGTAGTGCAGGGACTAGCGGGTACACCGGGGAGCTGTTTTTT | CASSAGTSGYTGELFF
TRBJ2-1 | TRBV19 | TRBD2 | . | TGTGCCAGTAGTATTGCAAGCGGGAGAGGCAATGAGCAGTTCTTC | CASSIASGRGNEQFF
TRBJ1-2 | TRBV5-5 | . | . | TGTGCCAGCAGATTATTCCGAGACCAGTATGGCTACACCTTC | CASRLFRDQYGYTF
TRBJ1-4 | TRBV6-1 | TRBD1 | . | TGTGCCAGCAGTAAACCGGGACAGGGTTCTGAAAAACTGTTTTTT | CASSKPGQGSEKLFF
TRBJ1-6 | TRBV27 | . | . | TGTGCCAGCAGTGCCCTAACAGGGTTGAATTCACCCCTCCACTTT | CASSALTGLNSPLHF
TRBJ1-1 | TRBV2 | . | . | TGTGCCAGCAGTGAAGTCGGTCACAGGAACACTGAAGCTTTCTTT | CASSEVGHRNTEAFF